This T cell receptor (beta chain) was sequenced for a study of CD8 T cells in Susac syndrome. The CDR3 length is 11 residues. V shed 4 bases and J 8 bases; nucleotides not matched to a gene: 1. Germline values: CDR1 SGHAT, CDR2 FQNNGV. General observations from the study: Clonal expansion was absent from the CD4+ T cell repertoires in Susac syndrome.

Reverse transcription of about 0.45 to 1 ug RNA was carried out with random hexamers. TCRdb re-analysed the immunoSEQ multiplex PCR reads in MiXCR, keeping a single row per CDR3 protein. The sample shows 150,000 or so distinct CDR3 sequences, roughly 95% of them seen only once. A word on this clonotype: What it recognizes is unknown.

The chain is built from TRBV11-2 and TRBJ1-1, with TRBD1 matching over 7 bases. Specimen: CD4+ T cells from PBMCs. This sequence was found in a human donor with Susac syndrome. CDR3 sequence: CASSWGQEAFF. The CDR3, as DNA: TGTGCCAGCAGCTGGGGACAGGAAGCTTTCTTT. Based on the CDR3 plus reference TRBV11-2 and TRBJ1-1, the full variable domain is EAGVAQSPRYKIIEKRQSVAFWCNPISGHATLYWYQQILGQGPKLLIQFQNNGVVDDSQLPKDRFSAERLKGVDSTLKIQPAKLEDSAVYLCASSWGQEAFFGQGTRLTVV.